This T cell receptor beta chain was captured in a study of T-cell reconstitution after alpha-beta-depleted transplantation in children. With regard to this clonotype: Its antigen is as yet unknown.

A TCRbeta library incorporating unique molecular identifiers was prepared. TCRdb re-derived calls from the PCR reads in MiXCR, one entry per CDR3 protein. The sample has roughly 500,000 distinct CDR3 sequences, about 10% seen once. The CDR3 contains 17 residues. The trim removed 2 bases at V and 6 bases at J, leaving 10 bases unmatched. Overall study results and limits: Alpha-beta T cells about two months after transplant reportedly derived from several hundred expanded graft clones. Newly produced T cells mostly accounted for T-cell counts and diversity one year post-transplant. Surviving recipient T cells and thymic progenitors accounted for the high day-60 TCRbeta diversity observed in some patients.

This rearrangement joins TRBV12-3 or TRBV12-4 to TRBJ2-1, with 10 positions matching TRBD2. The input for sequencing was PBMCs, taken before TCRalphabeta/CD19-depleted stem cell transplant. This receptor was identified in a child aged 2-15 years with inherited bone marrow failure, due to receive a stem cell transplant. DNA of the CDR3: TGTGCCAGCAGTTTATCTACAGCGGGAGGGATGTTCAATGAGCAGTTCTTC. Translating it yields CASSLSTAGGMFNEQFF.